These 28 T cell receptor beta chains came from one sample sequenced in a study of tumor and adjacent non-tumor tissue in lung cancer. No cell sorting was done before RNA was extracted from the tissue. The library came from three nested PCR rounds adapted from ARM-PCR protocols. TCRdb re-analysed the multiplex PCR reads in MiXCR, keeping a single row per CDR3 protein. The sample records about 75,000 distinct CDR3 sequences, under 80% being singletons. Sequencing input: lung tumor tissue. These receptors all come from a woman in her fifties or sixties with non-small cell lung cancer.

In its sample, this clonotype was seen many times. The CDR3 region has the DNA TGTGCCAGCAGCTTGGGACGGCCGAACACTGAAGCTTTCTTT. Encoded protein: CASSLGRPNTEAFF. The chain joins TRBV5-6 to TRBJ1-1; D unclear. The CDR3 has 14 residues. The V gene's germline CDR1 is SGHDT and CDR2 YYEEEE. Trimming pared 0 bases from V and 1 base from J, leaving 7 bases between.

Turning to this clonotype: Its ends do not fully match the called genes, so a read error is possible. The J gene is TRBJ2-3, the V gene TRBV5-4; 7 bases line up with TRBD2. The CDR3 has 16 amino acids. Germline loops: CDR1 SGHNT, CDR2 YYREEE (reference sequence). CDR3 bases: TGTACCAACAGCTTGGGAGGGGTTTCCCGCACAGATATGCAGTATTTT. Protein sequence: CTNSLGGVSRTDMQYF.

Notes on this clonotype: A read error may explain this, as a much larger clone is one base away. The CDR3, as DNA: TGTACCAGCAGTTTGGGACGGACAGATACGCAGTATTTT. It specifies CTSSLGRTDTQYF. V and J are TRBV28 and TRBJ2-3, with D perhaps being TRBD1 or TRBD2 (5 bases each). Germline CDR1 reads MDHEN; CDR2 reads SYDVKM. CDR3 length: 13 amino acids.

This clonotype has ten or more counts. The chain links TRBV6-6 to TRBJ2-1; D possibly corresponds to TRBD2 (6 bases). CDR1 is MNHNY, CDR2 SVGAGI, per germline (reference sequence). V dropped 2 bases and J dropped 5 bases, with 13 bases sitting between them. The CDR3 covers 15 residues. CDR3 sequence: CASSYRGRVNNEQFF. The DNA of the CDR3 is TGTGCCAGCAGTTACCGGGGGAGAGTGAACAATGAGCAGTTCTTC.

Turning to this clonotype: One end of the junction fails to match germline, which may point to a read error. The rearrangement joins TRBV12-3 or TRBV12-4 to TRBJ2-1; no clear D. This CDR3 has 13 residues. DNA of the CDR3: TGTACCAGCAGTTTTAATGTCGGCGATGAACAGTTCTTC. It encodes CTSSFNVGDEQFF.

About this clonotype: One junction end does not reproduce the germline sequence, and a read error may be involved. The chain is built from TRBV6-1 and TRBJ2-3; TRBD2 matches at 8 bases. Germline V lookup: CDR1 MNHNS, CDR2 SASEGT. The CDR3 loop spans 16 amino acids. The CDR3 DNA is TGTGCCAGCAGTCAGAGTCTAGCGGGTAGCACAGATACGGAGTATTTT. This sequence encodes CASSQSLAGSTDTEYF.

Details on this clonotype: A read error may explain this, as a much larger clone is one base away. The chain links TRBV14 to TRBJ2-2; 7 positions match TRBD2. The V gene's germline CDR1 is SGHDN and CDR2 FVKESK. CDR3 length equals 17 residues. The CDR3 sequence is CTSSQGWRESFTGELFF. CDR3 sequence (DNA): TGTACCAGCAGCCAAGGTTGGCGGGAGAGCTTCACCGGGGAGCTGTTTTTT.

On this clonotype: A read error is likely, as this CDR3 ends without the conserved phenylalanine or tryptophan. V is TRBV4-1 and J is TRBJ2-3; no definite D call. Per the germline V gene, CDR1 is MGHRA and CDR2 is YSYEKL. CDR3 length: 17 amino acids. V dropped 0 bases and J dropped 6 bases, with 19 bases sitting between them. The CDR3 here is CASSQEPVPTGADTQYL. In nucleotides, the CDR3 is TGCGCCAGCAGCCAAGAACCGGTACCCACTGGCGCGGATACGCAGTATCTT.

Comment on this clonotype: The junction departs from germline at one end; a sequencing error may be responsible. The rearrangement uses TRBV12-3 or TRBV12-4 and TRBJ1-2, with 7 bases lining up with TRBD1. This CDR3 has 16 residues. The CDR3 here is CTSRSFGTETNYGYTF. The CDR3 DNA sequence: TGTACCAGCAGGTCCTTCGGGACAGAAACTAACTATGGCTACACCTTC.

Of note for this clonotype: Its ends do not fully match the called genes, so a read error is possible. The chain recombines TRBV5-5 with TRBJ2-1; D unresolved. From germline, CDR1 is SGHKS and CDR2 YYEKEE (reference sequence). The CDR3 contains 14 residues. CDR3 nucleotides: TGTGCCAGCAGTTTGGCCGGAGCAGGCAATAAGCAGTTCTTC. The encoded protein is CASSLAGAGNKQFF.

With respect to this clonotype: It is likely a read error, because the conserved phenylalanine at the end of the CDR3 is missing. This chain connects TRBV12-3 or TRBV12-4 to TRBJ2-1, with 10 nucleotides matching TRBD2. The CDR3 is 15 residues long. V shed 8 bases and J 8 bases; nucleotides not matched to a gene: 12. The CDR3 here is CASRPAGGPRYEQFL. DNA for the CDR3: TGTGCCAGCCGCCCAGCGGGAGGGCCACGCTATGAGCAGTTCTTA.

As regards this clonotype: A read error may be the cause here, since a much bigger clone is one base away. The chain has TRBV30 and TRBJ2-7, with 14 bases matching TRBD2. Germline V gives CDR1 GTSNPN, CDR2 SVGIG (reference sequence). The CDR3 consists of 15 residues. The CDR3 region has the DNA TGTGACTGGAAAGGACTAGCGGGAGGAACCTACGAGCAGTACTTC. It yields the protein CDWKGLAGGTYEQYF.

The rearrangement links TRBV6-1 to TRBJ2-6; tentatively, D is TRBD1 (5 bases). Trimming cost V 8 bases and J 14 bases, with 22 bases left between them. The CDR3 covers 14 residues. Germline V gives CDR1 MNHNS, CDR2 SASEGT. As DNA, the CDR3 is TGTGCCAGCCGACTGCTCTCTGGGGCCGACATCCTGACTTTC. Protein sequence: CASRLLSGADILTF.

About this clonotype: One junction end disagrees with the germline gene, perhaps due to a read error. The CDR3 nucleotides read TGTAGCGGTTCCCGGGACAGTCATCCACCCCTCCACTTT. Amino acids: CSGSRDSHPPLHF. J is TRBJ1-6 and V is TRBV29-1; 7 bases agree with TRBD1. Germline-derived CDR1 and CDR2 are SQVTM and ANQGSEA. The CDR3 loop spans 13 amino acids.

This clonotype was counted only a few times. The junction and the germline gene differ at one end; a read error may be behind it. J is TRBJ1-2 and V is TRBV4-1, with 7 nucleotides matching TRBD1. The germline CDR1 and CDR2 sequences are MGHRA and YSYEKL. This CDR3 is built from 17 residues. CDR3 bases: TGCACCAGTAGCCAACCCGGAACAGGGGAGGACGTCTATGGTTACACCTTC. Amino acid sequence: CTSSQPGTGEDVYGYTF.

The genes are TRBV6-1 and TRBJ2-2, with TRBD1 matching over 8 bases. The CDR3 length is 15 residues. V gave up 10 bases and J gave up 4 bases; unmatched junction bases: 11. Germline V gives CDR1 MNHNS, CDR2 SASEGT. The CDR3 sequence is CANPGGQDITGELFF. The CDR3 DNA reads as TGTGCCAACCCTGGGGGACAGGATATCACCGGGGAGCTGTTTTTT.

This clonotype was seen more than once but under ten times. One end of the junction does not line up with germline, which may come from a read error. The gene calls are TRBV6-2 or TRBV6-3 and TRBJ2-7, with D tentatively TRBD2 (5 bases). The CDR3 has 13 residues. CDR1 MNHEY and CDR2 SVGEGT come from the germline V gene. The CDR3 DNA is TGTGCCAGCACCGTGTGGGAGAATAGGGAGCAATACTTC. Translated: CASTVWENREQYF.

Details on this clonotype: A read error may explain this, as a much larger clone is one base away. The gene calls are TRBV16 and TRBJ1-1; possible D gene TRBD1, 5 bases. Germline CDR1 KGHSY, CDR2 FQNENV. This CDR3 is built from 14 residues. CDR3 in DNA: TGTGCCAGCAGCTCGGATAGGGGTCACACTGGAGCTTTCTTT. Protein product: CASSSDRGHTGAFF.

This chain uses TRBV6-5 with TRBJ2-7, with 7 bases matching TRBD2. This CDR3 is 13 amino acids long. The trim removed 6 bases at V and 0 bases at J, leaving 2 bases unmatched. From germline, CDR1 is MNHEY and CDR2 SVGAGI. The CDR3, as DNA: TGTGCCAGCAGACCGGGGGGCTCCTACGAGCAGTACTTC. It yields the protein CASRPGGSYEQYF.

The sample holds many counts of this clonotype. The genes are TRBV6-6 and TRBJ2-5; 9 nucleotides line up with TRBD2. Trimming took 6 bases from V and 2 from J; bases not matched to a gene: 13. Looked up from germline, CDR1 is MNHNY and CDR2 is SVGAGI (reference sequence). The CDR3 contains 17 residues. CDR3 amino acids: CASSRSIAGVNQETQYF. The CDR3 DNA sequence: TGTGCCAGCAGCCGCTCTATAGCGGGAGTAAATCAAGAGACCCAGTACTTC.

In the case of this clonotype: The CDR3 does not end in the conserved phenylalanine or tryptophan, so this is likely a read error. V is TRBV11-2 and J is TRBJ2-1; 13 nucleotides match TRBD2. CDR3 length: 16 amino acids. From germline, CDR1 is SGHAT and CDR2 FQNNGV. J lost 7 bases, V lost 6 bases, and 9 bases had no gene match. DNA of the CDR3: TGTGCCAGCAGGCCCCCACTAGCGGGGGGGAGAAATGAGCAGTTCATC. As protein: CASRPPLAGGRNEQFI.

Details on this clonotype: Because the CDR3 is missing its conserved closing phenylalanine or tryptophan, this is likely a read error. This rearrangement joins TRBV29-1 to TRBJ2-7; no clear D gene. V was clipped by 1 base and J by 3 bases, with 10 bases between them. Per germline, CDR1 SQVTM and CDR2 ANQGSEA. This CDR3 spans 13 amino acids. CDR3 residues: CSVEGNAVYEQYS. In nucleotides, the CDR3 is TGCAGCGTTGAAGGGAACGCCGTCTACGAGCAGTACTCC.

This clonotype has only one observation. Just one base apart from a much larger clone, this may be a read error. The rearrangement uses TRBV20-1 and TRBJ2-3, with D possibly being TRBD1 (6 bases). V was shortened by 3 bases and J by 2 bases, with 12 bases between the two germline ends. This CDR3 has 14 amino acids. Germline CDR1 and CDR2: DFQATT and SNEGSKA (reference sequence). CDR3 nucleotides: TGCAGTGCTAGGAGGGGGAAGTCCACAGATACGCAGTATTTT. Its translation: CSARRGKSTDTQYF.

As to this clonotype: At one of its ends the junction is not consistent with the germline gene, which may arise from a read error. The rearrangement uses TRBV12-3 or TRBV12-4 and TRBJ1-4, with TRBD1 matching over 7 bases. The CDR3 is made up of 16 amino acids. CDR3 DNA: TGTGGCAGCCACCCCCACAAAGCAGGGGGAGGAAAAAAACTGTTTTTT. Translated, it gives CGSHPHKAGGGKKLFF.

To note about this clonotype: The conserved closing phenylalanine or tryptophan is absent in this CDR3, likely reflecting a read error. The rearrangement links TRBV12-3 or TRBV12-4 to TRBJ2-6, with a possible D match to TRBD2 (5 bases). Trimming removed 5 bases at V and 1 base at J, with 6 bases between. This CDR3 is built from 14 residues. CDR3 coding DNA: TGTGCCAGCAGTCGAGGGTCTGGGGCCAACGTCCTGACTTAC. Protein product: CASSRGSGANVLTY.

The V gene is TRBV29-1, the J gene TRBJ2-7; possibly TRBD2 for D (5 bases). V was cut by 5 bases and J by 3 bases, with 11 bases left in between. The CDR3 loop spans 12 amino acids. CDR1 and CDR2 from the germline V gene are SQVTM and ANQGSEA. The CDR3 here is CSVTGWVYEQYF. DNA of the CDR3: TGCAGCGTTACGGGGTGGGTCTACGAGCAGTACTTC.

For this clonotype: A clone one base away is much larger, so this may be a read error. The gene calls are TRBV16 and TRBJ1-1; TRBD1 might be the D (5 bases). CDR3 length: 14 amino acids. The V end lost 7 bases, the J end lost 3 bases, and 15 bases lay between the germline ends. CDR1 is KGHSY, CDR2 FQNENV, per germline. In DNA form, the CDR3 reads TGTGCCAGCAACTCGGATAGGGGTCACACTGAAGCTTTCTTT. This codes for CASNSDRGHTEAFF.

Of note for this clonotype: The junction does not match germline at one end; this may be a read error. The rearrangement uses TRBV6-1 and TRBJ2-1; TRBD2 agrees at 7 bases. The CDR3 is 13 amino acids. From germline, CDR1 is MNHNS and CDR2 SASEGT. The CDR3 DNA reads TGTGCCAGTAATGGCGGGAGAAACAATGAGCAGTCCTTC. It is translated as CASNGGRNNEQSF.